This TCR beta chain was sequenced for a study of cytotoxic CD8 clonotypes in ibrutinib-treated CLL. Study context: Patients: roughly ten relapsed/refractory, approximately 16 treatment-naive, roughly 18 IGHV unmutated.

The CDR3 runs 13 residues. The germline CDR1 and CDR2 sequences are MNHNY and SVGAGI (reference sequence). V lost 6 bases, J lost 2 bases, and 4 bases stayed unmatched. Some clones are missing from TCRdb's copy, which holds only in-frame ones; the method was immunoSEQ multiplex PCR. Counted here are 140,000 to 150,000 clones, 75% to 80% occurring once; the ten biggest clones make up approximately 5.1%. V gene TRBV6-6 combines with J gene TRBJ2-7; 7 bases align to TRBD1. The source of this sequence is a human donor with chronic lymphocytic leukemia. The starting material was PBMCs, obtained after 24 months of ibrutinib treatment. As DNA, the CDR3 is TGTGCCAGCAGCCCGGGACAGCCCTACGAGCAGTACTTC. Its translation: CASSPGQPYEQYF.